The entry below describes one T cell receptor (beta chain). The antigen remains undetermined. The data derive from a study of OX40 agonist ivuxolimab in advanced cancers. Study-level background: It was ivuxolimab, an agonistic anti-OX40 (CD134) antibody, that patients were treated with. Study-wide results and limits: Dose levels from 0.1 to 3.0 mg/kg saw CD4+ and CD8+ blood T cells expand clonally by week 6.

J gave up 5 bases and V 1 base, and 5 bases lay outside the gene matches. CDR1 and CDR2 (germline): LNHNV, YYDKDF (reference sequence). The length of the CDR3 is 16 residues. The assay was immunoSEQ multiplex PCR, and TCRdb's table has in-frame clones only and misses some. This table has 9,500 to 15,000 clones, about 83% appearing once. Any history of autoimmune disease or systemic immunosuppression disqualified patients. Peripheral blood came from all dose cohorts at three timepoints. This specimen was CD4+ or CD8+ T cells sorted from blood, taken in a trial of the OX40 agonist ivuxolimab. The chain carries TRBV15 and TRBJ2-2, with 9 positions matching TRBD2. This clonotype was sampled from an adult with an advanced solid tumor such as melanoma, head and neck, liver or kidney cancer. CDR3 residues: CATSRAAGGRTGELFF. The CDR3 nucleotides read TGTGCCACCAGCAGAGCGGCGGGAGGGAGAACCGGGGAGCTGTTTTTT. Full variable domain (outside the CDR3, taken from reference TRBV15 and TRBJ2-2): DAMVIQNPRYQVTQFGKPVTLSCSQTLNHNVMYWYQQKSSQAPKLLFHYYDKDFNNEADTPDNFQSRRPNTSFCFLDIRSPGLGDTAMYLCATSRAAGGRTGELFFGEGSRLTVL.